This T cell receptor beta chain was recorded in a study of Graves' ophthalmopathy and Graves' hyperthyroidism. Study-level findings and limits: A model of 13 signatures distinguished ophthalmopathy from stable hyperthyroidism at approximately 89% sensitivity and approximately 77% specificity. The model's ophthalmopathy progression predictions had about 71% sensitivity and over 72% specificity.

With 3 bases clipped from V and 3 bases from J, the junction kept 5 bases outside the gene matches. The CDR3 sequence is 15 residues long. CDR1 is MNHNY and CDR2 is SVGAGI in the germline V gene (reference sequence). The TCR beta CDR3 regions underwent amplification from RNA transcripts. An initial RT-PCR round employing HTBI primers preceded a second-round multiplex PCR. One entry per CDR3 protein, called by TCRdb with MiXCR from the multiplex PCR reads. Among 740,000 or so distinct CDR3 sequences listed, roughly 41% were seen once. This clonotype has just a few counts. Its antigen is not identified. The authors isolated PBMCs from about 10 ml of fresh peripheral blood.

The sequenced sample consisted of peripheral blood. The chain combines TRBV6-6 with TRBJ2-7; TRBD2 agrees at 10 bases. The TCR comes from an adult man with Graves' ophthalmopathy. The CDR3 is CASSYLAGGHYEQYF. For the CDR3, the DNA is TGTGCCAGCAGTTATTTAGCGGGAGGCCACTACGAGCAGTACTTC.